The 13 T cell receptor beta chains reported below all come from one sample, sequenced in a study of T-cell memory formation after mild COVID-19. TCRdb passed the 5' RACE reads through MiXCR, listing each CDR3 protein once. Among roughly 110,000 distinct CDR3 sequences listed, 15% to 20% were seen once. Material: PBMCs or a T cell subset sorted from them (not recorded which). The receptors originated from an adult woman who had mild COVID-19 (a few samples of this study predate the infection). Cell type and time point are not known.

The chain uses TRBV30 and TRBJ2-1; D remains unclear. Germline CDR1 is GTSNPN and CDR2 is SVGIG (reference sequence). The V end was cut by 2 bases, the J end by 8 bases, with 10 bases between. The CDR3 contains 12 residues. The CDR3 loop is CAWSWLWDEQFF. As DNA, the CDR3 is TGTGCCTGGAGTTGGCTTTGGGATGAGCAGTTCTTC.

This clonotype was seen only a few times. The chain is built from TRBV29-1 and TRBJ2-7; D may be TRBD1 or TRBD2 (5 bases each). From germline, CDR1 is SQVTM and CDR2 ANQGSEA. V lost 5 bases and J 0 bases, leaving 11 bases between the germline ends. The CDR3 is 13 amino acids. CDR3 in amino acids: CSVQGESSYEQYF. In DNA form, the CDR3 reads TGCAGCGTTCAGGGAGAGAGCTCCTACGAGCAGTACTTC.

This clonotype came up many times. J is TRBJ1-5 and V is TRBV6-6, with D unresolved. Trimming left V 2 bases short and J 1 base short, with 6 bases between. The CDR3 length is 14 residues. The V gene's germline CDR1 is MNHNY and CDR2 SVGAGI (reference sequence). CDR3 DNA: TGTGCCAGCAGTTACGGCGGAAGCAATCAGCCCCAGCATTTT. This codes for CASSYGGSNQPQHF.

This clonotype was counted at least ten times. An end of the junction does not agree with germline; a read error may underlie this. The chain joins TRBV7-9 to TRBJ2-5, with D unclear. CDR1 and CDR2 (germline): SEHNR, FQNEAQ (reference sequence). The CDR3 contains 18 residues. In DNA form, the CDR3 reads TGTGCCAGCACCTTATTGGGCTCCGGTGGTGGGTCCCAAGAGACCCAGTACTTC. This translates into CASTLLGSGGGSQETQYF.

This clonotype was found a few times. The CDR3 sequence: CASSSGQDPSYEQYF. The CDR3, as DNA: TGCGCCAGCAGCTCTGGACAGGACCCGTCCTACGAGCAGTACTTC. The V gene is TRBV5-1, the J gene TRBJ2-7; 7 bases align to TRBD1. The CDR3 is 15 residues long. CDR1 is SGHRS and CDR2 is YFSETQ in the germline V gene. J lost 1 base, V lost 3 bases, and 7 bases had no gene match.

This clonotype turned up a few times. This rearrangement joins TRBV12-3 or TRBV12-4 to TRBJ2-4; 10 positions agree with TRBD2. Germline trimming cut 8 bases from V and 6 bases from J; bases unmatched to any gene: 19. The CDR3 sequence is 18 residues long. The CDR3 loop reads CASRPESQREGRGNIQYF. The DNA for the CDR3 is TGTGCCAGCCGCCCCGAATCCCAGCGGGAGGGCCGGGGAAACATTCAGTACTTC.

The sample holds a few counts of this clonotype. The V and J genes are TRBV12-3 or TRBV12-4 and TRBJ2-7; 11 bases line up with TRBD2. V was clipped by 6 bases and J by 3 bases; unmatched bases: 7. This CDR3 region has 15 residues. The CDR3 DNA reads TGTGCCAGCAGCTCACCCACTAGCGGGAGCTACGAGCAGTACTTC. This translates into CASSSPTSGSYEQYF.

The chain joins TRBV4-2 to TRBJ2-1; tentative D call: TRBD2 (7 bases). Germline V gene sequence: CDR1 LGHNA, CDR2 YNFKEQ. This CDR3 is built from 18 residues. V gave up 3 bases and J gave up 2 bases, with 20 bases separating them. The CDR3 sequence is CASSHQTVAGDTYNEQFF. CDR3 DNA: TGTGCCAGCAGCCACCAAACCGTCGCGGGGGACACCTACAATGAGCAGTTCTTC.

This clonotype was picked up a small number of times. This chain joins TRBV6-5 and TRBJ2-1, with D perhaps TRBD1 (6 bases). Trimming removed 6 bases at V and 10 bases at J, with 13 bases between. Germline CDR1 is MNHEY and CDR2 is SVGAGI. The CDR3 has 12 amino acids. CDR3 DNA: TGTGCCAGCAGCTTACAGGGATCGGAGCAGTTCTTC. Translating gives CASSLQGSEQFF.

The chain links TRBV4-1 to TRBJ2-3; no clear D gene. The CDR3 is 13 amino acids. The V end lost 3 bases, the J end lost 5 bases, and 9 bases lay between the germline ends. Per germline, CDR1 MGHRA and CDR2 YSYEKL. CDR3 protein: CASSQLGGDTQYF. DNA for the CDR3: TGCGCCAGCAGCCAGCTTGGCGGAGATACGCAGTATTTT.

This clonotype was seen a few times. The V gene is TRBV11-2, the J gene TRBJ1-1; D gene uncertain. The CDR3 covers 13 residues. With 5 bases removed from V and 6 bases from J, the gap between germline ends came to 13 bases. Germline V CDR1 and CDR2: SGHAT, FQNNGV. The CDR3 DNA reads as TGTGCCAGCAGCCTTAGTTCTCTGGCTGAAGCTTTCTTT. This translates into CASSLSSLAEAFF.

The chain combines TRBV4-1 with TRBJ2-2; maybe TRBD2 (6 bases). Germline V gives CDR1 MGHRA, CDR2 YSYEKL. The CDR3 is 16 amino acids. V gave up 6 bases and J gave up 1 base, with 15 bases separating them. For the CDR3, the DNA is TGCGCCAGCAGTTCCGACTCGCGGGGGAACACCGGGGAGCTGTTTTTT. It is translated as CASSSDSRGNTGELFF.

The rearrangement joins TRBV12-3 or TRBV12-4 to TRBJ1-5; D remains ambiguous. The CDR3 length is 14 residues. Between the trimmed V and J ends, which lost 6 bases and 2 bases, there was a span of 11 bases. CDR3 protein: CASSFGGRNQPQHF. The CDR3 coding sequence is TGTGCCAGCAGCTTCGGTGGGCGCAATCAGCCCCAGCATTTT.